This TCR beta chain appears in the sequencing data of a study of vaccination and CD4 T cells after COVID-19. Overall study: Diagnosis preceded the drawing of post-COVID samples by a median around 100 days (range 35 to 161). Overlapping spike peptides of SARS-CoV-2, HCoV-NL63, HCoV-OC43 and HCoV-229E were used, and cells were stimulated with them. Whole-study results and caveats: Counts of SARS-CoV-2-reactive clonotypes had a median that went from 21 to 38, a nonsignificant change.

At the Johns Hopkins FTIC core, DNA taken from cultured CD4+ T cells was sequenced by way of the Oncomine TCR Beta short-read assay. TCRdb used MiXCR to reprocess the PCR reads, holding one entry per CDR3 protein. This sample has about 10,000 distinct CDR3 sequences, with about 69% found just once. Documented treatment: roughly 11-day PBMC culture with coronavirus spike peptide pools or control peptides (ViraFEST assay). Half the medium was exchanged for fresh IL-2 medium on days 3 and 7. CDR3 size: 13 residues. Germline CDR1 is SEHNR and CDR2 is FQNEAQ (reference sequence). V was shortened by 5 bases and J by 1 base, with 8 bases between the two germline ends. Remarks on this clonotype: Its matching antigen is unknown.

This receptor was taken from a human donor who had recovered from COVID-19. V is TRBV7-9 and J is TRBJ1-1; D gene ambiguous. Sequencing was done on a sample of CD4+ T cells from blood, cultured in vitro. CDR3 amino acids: CASSGRGNTEAFF. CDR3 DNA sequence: TGTGCCAGCAGCGGCAGAGGGAACACTGAAGCTTTCTTT.